The clone carrying this T cell receptor beta chain was seen a few times. Its antigen is unknown. The V and J ends lost 1 base and 5 bases respectively, with 6 bases between them. The CDR3 extends over 12 amino acids. The germline V gene encodes CDR1 GTSNPN and CDR2 SVGIG (reference sequence). The entry originates in a study of beta chain features in type 1 diabetes. Since all of the isolated RNA was reverse transcribed, expressed TCRB transcripts were what got sequenced. Measured with immunoSEQ multiplex PCR; TCRdb has only the in-frame clones, and not every one. The data show a few hundred thousand clones, roughly 13% seen once. Study outcomes and limitations: VDJ junctions in type 1 diabetes patients carried more deletions and fewer insertions.

The sequenced sample was naive CD4+ T cells from blood. This clonotype originated in a man between 25 and 39 years old in good health. This chain joins TRBV30 and TRBJ2-1; the D is unclear. CDR3 amino acids: CAWSGLHNEQFF. In nucleotides, the CDR3 is TGTGCCTGGAGTGGGCTACACAATGAGCAGTTCTTC.